What follows is one T cell receptor beta chain and its context. The entry originates in a study of shared clonotypes between healthy human individuals. About the study: CD4 naive cells filled three plates per donor, CD4 memory three, CD8 naive two and CD8 memory one.

Germline CDR1 MGHRA, CDR2 YSYEKL. Trimming removed 4 bases from V and 0 bases from J, with 15 bases in between. CDR3 size: 16 residues. Clones were sequenced by immunoSEQ multiplex PCR, and TCRdb holds only the in-frame ones, with some missing. The data contain roughly 380,000 clones, about 96% of them seen just once; the ten biggest clones take up 0.32%. The specimen was memory CD8+ T cells sorted from blood. As for subset: CD45RO+ cells pooled with CCR7-negative TemRA cells. The sequence was obtained from a man younger than 40 in good health. The chain joins TRBV4-1 to TRBJ1-1; no clear D gene. In DNA form, the CDR3 reads TGCGCCAGCAGCCCCATGAGTCCCACCTTGAACACTGAAGCTTTCTTT. Encoded protein: CASSPMSPTLNTEAFF.